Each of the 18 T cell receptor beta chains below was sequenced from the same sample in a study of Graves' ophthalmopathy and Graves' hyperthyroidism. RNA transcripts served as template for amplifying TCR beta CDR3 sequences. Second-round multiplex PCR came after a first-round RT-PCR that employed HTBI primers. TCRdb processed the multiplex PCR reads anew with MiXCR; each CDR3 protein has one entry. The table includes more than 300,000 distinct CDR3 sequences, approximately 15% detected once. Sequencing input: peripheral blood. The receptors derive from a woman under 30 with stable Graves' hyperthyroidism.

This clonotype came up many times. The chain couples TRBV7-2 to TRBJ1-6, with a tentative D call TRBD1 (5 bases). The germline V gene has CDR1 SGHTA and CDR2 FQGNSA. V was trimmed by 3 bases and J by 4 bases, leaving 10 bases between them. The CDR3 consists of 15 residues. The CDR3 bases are TGTGCCAGCAGCTTGCTGGGACTGTATAATTCACCCCTCCACTTT. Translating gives CASSLLGLYNSPLHF. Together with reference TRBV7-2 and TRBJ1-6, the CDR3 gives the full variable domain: GAGVSQSPSNKVTEKGKDVELRCDPISGHTALYWYRQSLGQGLEFLIYFQGNSAPDKSGLPSDRFSAERTGGSVSTLTIQRTQQEDSAVYLCASSLLGLYNSPLHFGNGTRLTVT.

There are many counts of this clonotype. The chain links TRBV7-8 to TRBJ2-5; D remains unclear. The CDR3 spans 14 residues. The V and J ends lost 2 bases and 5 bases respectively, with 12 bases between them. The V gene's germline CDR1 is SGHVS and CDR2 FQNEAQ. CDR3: CASSLLRVRETQYF. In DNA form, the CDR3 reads TGTGCCAGCAGCTTACTTAGGGTCAGGGAGACCCAGTACTTC.

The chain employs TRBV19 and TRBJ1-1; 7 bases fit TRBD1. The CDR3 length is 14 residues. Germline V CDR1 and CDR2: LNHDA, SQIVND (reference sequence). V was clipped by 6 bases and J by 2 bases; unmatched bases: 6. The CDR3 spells CASRRQGGNTEAFF. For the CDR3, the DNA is TGTGCCAGTAGGCGACAGGGCGGAAACACTGAAGCTTTCTTT.

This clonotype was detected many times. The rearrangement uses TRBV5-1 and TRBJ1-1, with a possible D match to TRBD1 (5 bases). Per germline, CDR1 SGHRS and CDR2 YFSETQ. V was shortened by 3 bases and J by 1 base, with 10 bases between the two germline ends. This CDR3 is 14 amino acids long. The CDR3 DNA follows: TGCGCCAGCAGCTACAATCAGGGGAACACTGAAGCTTTCTTT. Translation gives CASSYNQGNTEAFF.

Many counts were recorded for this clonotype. This CDR3 is CSARRGGRNQYF. CDR3 nucleotide sequence: TGCAGTGCTAGAAGGGGGGGACGGAACCAGTACTTC. The chain joins TRBV20-1 to TRBJ2-5; tentative D call: TRBD2 (7 bases). Germline lookup yields CDR1 DFQATT and CDR2 SNEGSKA (reference sequence). The CDR3 runs to 12 residues. The germline V and J ends were trimmed by 2 bases and 10 bases, with 14 bases remaining between them.

The CDR3 here is CASSQTDTQYEQYF. Written as DNA, the CDR3 is TGTGCCAGCAGCCAGACGGACACCCAGTACGAGCAGTACTTC. The chain is built from TRBV7-9 and TRBJ2-7; a weak D match, TRBD1 (5 bases). This CDR3 is built from 14 residues. Germline V lookup: CDR1 SEHNR, CDR2 FQNEAQ (reference sequence). The V end lost 5 bases, the J end lost 4 bases, and 15 bases lay between the germline ends. The whole variable domain, filled in from reference TRBV7-9 and TRBJ2-7, reads DTGVSQNPRHKITKRGQNVTFRCDPISEHNRLYWYRQTLGQGPEFLTYFQNEAQLEKSRLLSDRFSAERPKGSFSTLEIQRTEQGDSAMYLCASSQTDTQYEQYFGPGTRLTVT.

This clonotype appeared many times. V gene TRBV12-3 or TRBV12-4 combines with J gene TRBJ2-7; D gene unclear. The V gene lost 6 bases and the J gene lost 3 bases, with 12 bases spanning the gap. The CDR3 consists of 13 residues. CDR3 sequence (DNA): TGTGCCAGCAGCTCAGTCCCGGACTACGAGCAGTACTTC. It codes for CASSSVPDYEQYF.

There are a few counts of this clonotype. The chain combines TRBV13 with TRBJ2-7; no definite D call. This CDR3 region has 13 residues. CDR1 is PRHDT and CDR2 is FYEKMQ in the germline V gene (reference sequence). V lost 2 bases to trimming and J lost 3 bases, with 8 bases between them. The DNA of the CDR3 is TGTGCCAGCAGCTTAAGACTTTTCTACGAGCAGTACTTC. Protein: CASSLRLFYEQYF.

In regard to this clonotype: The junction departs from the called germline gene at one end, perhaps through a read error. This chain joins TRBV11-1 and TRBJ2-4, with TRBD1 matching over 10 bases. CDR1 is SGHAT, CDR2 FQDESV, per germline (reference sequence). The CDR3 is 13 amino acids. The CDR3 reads CASSRGQGDIKYF. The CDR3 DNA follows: TGTGCCAGCAGCAGAGGACAGGGGGACATTAAGTACTTC. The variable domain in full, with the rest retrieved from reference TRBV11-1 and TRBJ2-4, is EAEVAQSPRYKITEKSQAVAFWCDPISGHATLYWYRQILGQGPELLVQFQDESVVDDSQLPKDRFSAERLKGVDSTLKIQPAELGDSAMYLCASSRGQGDIKYFGAGTRLSVL.

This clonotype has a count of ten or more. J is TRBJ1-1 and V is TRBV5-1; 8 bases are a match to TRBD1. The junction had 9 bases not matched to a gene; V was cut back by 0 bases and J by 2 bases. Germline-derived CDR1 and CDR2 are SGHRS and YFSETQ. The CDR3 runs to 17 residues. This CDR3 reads CASSLVATGAYNTEAFF. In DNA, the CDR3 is TGCGCCAGCAGCTTGGTGGCGACAGGGGCCTACAACACTGAAGCTTTCTTT.

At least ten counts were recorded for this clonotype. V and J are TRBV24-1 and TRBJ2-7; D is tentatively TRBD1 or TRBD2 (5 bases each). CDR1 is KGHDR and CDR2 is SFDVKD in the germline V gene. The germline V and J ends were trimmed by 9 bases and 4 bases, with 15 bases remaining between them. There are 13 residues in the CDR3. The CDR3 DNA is TGTGCCACCGGGGACGGAGGATCTTACGAGCAGTACTTC. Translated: CATGDGGSYEQYF.

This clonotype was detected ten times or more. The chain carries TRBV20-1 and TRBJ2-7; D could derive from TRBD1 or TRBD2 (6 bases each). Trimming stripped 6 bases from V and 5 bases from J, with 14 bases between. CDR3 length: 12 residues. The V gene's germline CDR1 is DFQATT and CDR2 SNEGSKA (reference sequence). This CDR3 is CSAETGGDEQYF. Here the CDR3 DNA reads TGCAGTGCCGAGACAGGAGGGGACGAGCAGTACTTC.

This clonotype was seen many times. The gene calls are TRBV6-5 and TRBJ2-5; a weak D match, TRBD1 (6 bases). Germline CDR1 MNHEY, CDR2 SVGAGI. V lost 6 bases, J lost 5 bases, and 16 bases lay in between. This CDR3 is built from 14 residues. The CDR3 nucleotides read TGTGCCAGCAGGGGAACAGGGTTGTGGGAGACCCAGTACTTC. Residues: CASRGTGLWETQYF.

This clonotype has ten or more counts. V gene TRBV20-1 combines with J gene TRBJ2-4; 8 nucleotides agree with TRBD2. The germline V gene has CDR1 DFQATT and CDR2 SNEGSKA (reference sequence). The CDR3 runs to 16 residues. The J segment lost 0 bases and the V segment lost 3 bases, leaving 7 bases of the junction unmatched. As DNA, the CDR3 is TGCAGTGCTAGTAAAGCGGGGGTGGTAGCCAAAAACATTCAGTACTTC. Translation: CSASKAGVVAKNIQYF.

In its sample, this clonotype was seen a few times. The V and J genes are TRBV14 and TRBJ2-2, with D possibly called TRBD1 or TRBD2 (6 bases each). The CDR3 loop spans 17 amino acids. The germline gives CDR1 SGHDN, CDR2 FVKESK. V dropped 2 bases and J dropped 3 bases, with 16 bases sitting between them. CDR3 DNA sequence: TGTGCCAGCAGCCAATGGTTTGTTCGGGGGCACACCGGGGAGCTGTTTTTT. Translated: CASSQWFVRGHTGELFF.

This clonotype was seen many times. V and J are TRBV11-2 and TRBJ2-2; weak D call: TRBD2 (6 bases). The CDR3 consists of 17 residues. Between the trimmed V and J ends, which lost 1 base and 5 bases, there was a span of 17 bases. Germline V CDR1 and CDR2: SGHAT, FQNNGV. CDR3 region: CASSLVAGRGRTGELFF. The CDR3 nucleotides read TGTGCCAGCAGCTTAGTGGCCGGGCGGGGTAGGACCGGGGAGCTGTTTTTT.

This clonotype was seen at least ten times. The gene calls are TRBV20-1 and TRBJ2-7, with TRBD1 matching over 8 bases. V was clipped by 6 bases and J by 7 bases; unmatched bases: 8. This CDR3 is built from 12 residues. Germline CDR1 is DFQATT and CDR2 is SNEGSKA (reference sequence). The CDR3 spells CSARDRLWEQYF. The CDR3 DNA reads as TGCAGTGCGAGGGACAGGCTCTGGGAGCAGTACTTC.

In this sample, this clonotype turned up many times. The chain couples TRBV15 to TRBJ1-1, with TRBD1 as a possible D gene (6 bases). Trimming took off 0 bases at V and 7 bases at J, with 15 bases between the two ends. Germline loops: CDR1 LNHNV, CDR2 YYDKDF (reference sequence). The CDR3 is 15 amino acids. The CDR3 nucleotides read TGTGCCACCAGCAGAGAAGTTGGGGGGCATAATGAAGCTTTCTTT. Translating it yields CATSREVGGHNEAFF.